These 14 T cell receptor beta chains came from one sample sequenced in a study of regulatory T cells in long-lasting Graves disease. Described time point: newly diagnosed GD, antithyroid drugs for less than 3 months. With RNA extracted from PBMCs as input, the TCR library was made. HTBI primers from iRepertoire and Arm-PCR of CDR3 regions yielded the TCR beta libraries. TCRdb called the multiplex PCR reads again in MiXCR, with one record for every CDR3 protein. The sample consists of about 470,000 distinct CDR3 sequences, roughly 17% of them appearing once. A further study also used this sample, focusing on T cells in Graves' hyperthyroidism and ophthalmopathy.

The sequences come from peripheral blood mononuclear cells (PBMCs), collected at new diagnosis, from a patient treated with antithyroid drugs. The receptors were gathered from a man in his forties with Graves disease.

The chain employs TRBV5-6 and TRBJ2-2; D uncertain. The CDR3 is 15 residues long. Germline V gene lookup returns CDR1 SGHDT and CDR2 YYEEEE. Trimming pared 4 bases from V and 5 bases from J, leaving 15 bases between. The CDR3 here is CASSLVTHGTGELFF. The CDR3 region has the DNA TGTGCCAGCAGCCTCGTTACCCACGGGACCGGGGAGCTGTTTTTT.

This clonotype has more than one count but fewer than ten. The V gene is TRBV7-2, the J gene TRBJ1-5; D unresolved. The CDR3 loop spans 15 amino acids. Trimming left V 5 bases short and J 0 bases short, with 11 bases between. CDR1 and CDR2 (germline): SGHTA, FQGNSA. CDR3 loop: CASSRERYSNQPQHF. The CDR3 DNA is TGTGCCAGCAGCAGAGAGAGATATAGCAATCAGCCCCAGCATTTT.

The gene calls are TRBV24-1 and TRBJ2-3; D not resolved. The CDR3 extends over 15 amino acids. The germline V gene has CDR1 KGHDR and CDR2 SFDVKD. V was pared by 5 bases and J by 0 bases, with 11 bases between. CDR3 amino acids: CATSAWGASTDTQYF. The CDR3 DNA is TGTGCCACCAGTGCCTGGGGTGCAAGCACAGATACGCAGTATTTT.

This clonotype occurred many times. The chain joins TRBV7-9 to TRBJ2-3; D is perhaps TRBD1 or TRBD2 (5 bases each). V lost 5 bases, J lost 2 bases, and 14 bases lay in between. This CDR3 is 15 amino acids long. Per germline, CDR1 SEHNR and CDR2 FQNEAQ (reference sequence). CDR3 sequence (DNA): TGTGCCAGCAGCCCGGATATGGGGGACACAGATACGCAGTATTTT. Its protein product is CASSPDMGDTDTQYF.

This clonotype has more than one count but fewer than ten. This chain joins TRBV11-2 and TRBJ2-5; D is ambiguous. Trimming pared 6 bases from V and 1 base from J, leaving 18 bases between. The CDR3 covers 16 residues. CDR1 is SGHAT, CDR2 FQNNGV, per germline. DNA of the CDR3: TGTGCCAGCAGAAGTATTAAGGGTATACTCCAAGAGACCCAGTACTTC. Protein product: CASRSIKGILQETQYF.

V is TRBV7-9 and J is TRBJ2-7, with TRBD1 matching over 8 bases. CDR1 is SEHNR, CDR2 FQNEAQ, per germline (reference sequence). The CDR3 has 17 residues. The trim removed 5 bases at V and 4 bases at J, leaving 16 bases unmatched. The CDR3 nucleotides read TGTGCCAGCAGCCGCTCGTCGCTTGGGGACAGGACGTACGAGCAGTACTTC. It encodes CASSRSSLGDRTYEQYF.

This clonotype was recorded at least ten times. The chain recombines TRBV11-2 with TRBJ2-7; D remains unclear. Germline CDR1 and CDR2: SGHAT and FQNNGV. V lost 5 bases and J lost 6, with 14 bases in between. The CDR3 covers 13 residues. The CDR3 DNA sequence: TGTGCCAGCAGCCCCCTCGTGGGTTCCGAGCAGTACTTC. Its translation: CASSPLVGSEQYF.

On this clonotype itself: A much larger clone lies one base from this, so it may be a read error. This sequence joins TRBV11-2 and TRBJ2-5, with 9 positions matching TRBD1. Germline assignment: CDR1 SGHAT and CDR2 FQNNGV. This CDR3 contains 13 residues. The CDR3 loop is CASSKGQGEAQYF. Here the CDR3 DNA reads TGTGCCAGCAGTAAGGGACAGGGAGAGGCCCAGTACTTC.

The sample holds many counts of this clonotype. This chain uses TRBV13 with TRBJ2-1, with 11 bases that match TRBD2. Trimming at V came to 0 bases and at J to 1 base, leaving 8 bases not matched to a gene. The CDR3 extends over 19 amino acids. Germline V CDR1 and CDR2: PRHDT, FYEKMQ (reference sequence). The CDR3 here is CASSLGGSGRAGSYNEQFF. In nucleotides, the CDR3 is TGTGCCAGCAGCTTAGGAGGTAGCGGGAGGGCCGGGTCCTACAATGAGCAGTTCTTC.

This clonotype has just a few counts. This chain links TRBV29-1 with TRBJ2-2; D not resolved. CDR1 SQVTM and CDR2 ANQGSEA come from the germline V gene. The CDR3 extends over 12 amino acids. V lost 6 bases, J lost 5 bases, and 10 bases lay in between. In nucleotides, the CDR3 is TGCAGCGTCGGGTCGCCGACCGGGGAGCTGTTTTTT. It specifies CSVGSPTGELFF.

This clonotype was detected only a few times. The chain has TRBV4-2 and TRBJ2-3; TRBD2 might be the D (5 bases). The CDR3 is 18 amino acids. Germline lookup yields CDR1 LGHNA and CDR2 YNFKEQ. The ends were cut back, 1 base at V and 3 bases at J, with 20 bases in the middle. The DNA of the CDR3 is TGTGCCAGCAGCCAAGCCGGGATGGTGAGGCTAGCAACAGATACGCAGTATTTT. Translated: CASSQAGMVRLATDTQYF.

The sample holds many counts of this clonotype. The CDR3 region is CASTSGYSYEQYF. CDR3 nucleotide sequence: TGTGCCAGCACTTCGGGGTACTCCTACGAGCAGTACTTC. The chain recombines TRBV2 with TRBJ2-7; possible D gene TRBD2, 5 bases. Trimming left V 7 bases short and J 0 bases short, with 10 bases between. The CDR3 extends over 13 amino acids. Germline V gene data show CDR1 as SNHLY and CDR2 as FYNNEI.

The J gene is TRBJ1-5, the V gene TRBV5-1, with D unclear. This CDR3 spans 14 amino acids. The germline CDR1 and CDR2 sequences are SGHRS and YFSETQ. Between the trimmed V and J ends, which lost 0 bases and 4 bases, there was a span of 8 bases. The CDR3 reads CASSLGALNQPQHF. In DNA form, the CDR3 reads TGCGCCAGCAGCTTGGGGGCACTGAATCAGCCCCAGCATTTT.

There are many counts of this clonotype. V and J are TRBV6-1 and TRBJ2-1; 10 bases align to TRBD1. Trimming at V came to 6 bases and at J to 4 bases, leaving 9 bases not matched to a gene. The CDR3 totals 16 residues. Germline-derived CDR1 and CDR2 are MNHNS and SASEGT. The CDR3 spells CASRLTGTGEYNEQFF. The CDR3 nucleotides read TGTGCCAGCAGACTCACCGGGACAGGGGAGTACAATGAGCAGTTCTTC.